The clone carrying this T cell receptor beta chain appeared a few times. No antigen is known for it. These data belong to a study of T cell responses to AZD1222 COVID-19 vaccine. The method was immunoSEQ multiplex PCR; TCRdb's version includes in-frame clones alone and lacks a portion of them. The repertoire has fewer than 200,000 clones, 90% to 95% of them found once; the top ten carry under 2%. The CDR3 has 17 residues. The germline V and J ends were trimmed by 1 base and 2 bases, with 14 bases remaining between them. Germline V CDR1 and CDR2: LGHDT, YNNKEL (reference sequence). Study-level results: Repertoire sampling happened only post peak T cell response. Close to half of spike-specific TCRs reportedly recognize unmutated variant regions.

This chain joins TRBV3-1 (or the pseudogene TRBV3-2) and TRBJ1-4; maybe TRBD1 (6 bases). Sequencing was performed on peripheral blood, taken 28 days after the second AZD1222 dose. The receptor comes from an adult who received the AZD1222 COVID-19 vaccine. The DNA for the CDR3 is TGTGCCAGCAGCCAAGTTTTGTCCGGGGGCACTAATGAAAAACTGTTTTTT. It codes for CASSQVLSGGTNEKLFF.